This TCR beta chain was recovered during a study of OX40 agonist ivuxolimab in advanced cancers. Profiled with immunoSEQ multiplex PCR; TCRdb holds only in-frame clones, not every one. The sample yields roughly 61,000 clones, around 90% seen once. This clone was seen just once. It was autoimmune disease history or systemic immunosuppression that excluded patients. The receptor was isolated from an adult with an advanced solid tumor such as melanoma, head and neck, liver or kidney cancer. The sample was CD4+ or CD8+ T cells sorted from blood, taken in a trial of the OX40 agonist ivuxolimab.

CDR3 region: CASRTGIPYNEQFF. Written as DNA, the CDR3 is TGTGCCAGCAGGACTGGAATCCCCTACAATGAGCAGTTCTTC. The chain has TRBV6-5 and TRBJ2-1; D remains ambiguous. Trimming took 6 bases from V and 2 from J, leaving 11 bases between them. The CDR3 runs to 14 residues. CDR1 and CDR2 (germline): MNHEY, SVGAGI.